This is a list of T cell receptor beta chains from one sample in a study of T cells after posttransplantation cyclophosphamide. TCRdb's copy holds only in-frame clones and misses some; the assay was immunoSEQ multiplex PCR. The sample has approximately 32,000 clones, roughly 90% seen once. The material sequenced was PBMCs. These TCRs come from a woman aged 40 to 50 with a blood cancer, CMV-positive, and with a related stem cell donor. Both conserved end residues are part of each CDR3. Each record gives: clone size, J gene, V gene, D gene, CDR3 DNA, CDR3 protein. A D gene is named only where the DNA matches it firmly. Rows give clone size only sometimes, using once, few, many, or a class for an expanded clone.

NA | TRBJ1-1 | TRBV18 | TRBD1 | TGTGCCAGCTCACCACAGGGACAGGGGGCTGAAGCTTTCTTT | CASSPQGQGAEAFF
NA | TRBJ1-1 | TRBV20-1 | NA | TGCAGTGCCACCCTATGGACTGAAGCTTTCTTT | CSATLWTEAFF
NA | TRBJ2-2 | TRBV7-9 | NA | TGTGCCAGCAGCTCATTCCAAGACAGAGACACCGGGGAGCTGTTTTTT | CASSSFQDRDTGELFF
NA | TRBJ2-6 | TRBV19 | NA | TGTGCCAGTAGTACAACAACTGGGGCCAACGTCCTGACTTTC | CASSTTTGANVLTF
NA | TRBJ1-5 | TRBV15 | TRBD1 | TGTGCCACTCGCGGGACAGGGAATCAGCCCCAGCATTTT | CATRGTGNQPQHF
NA | TRBJ2-2 | TRBV5-1 | NA | TGCGCCAGCAGCTTGGATTTCCGCGGGGAGCTGTTTTTT | CASSLDFRGELFF
NA | TRBJ2-3 | TRBV13 | TRBD2 | TGTGCCAGCAGCCCCGCCGGGACTAGCACGCAGTATTTT | CASSPAGTSTQYF
NA | TRBJ1-1 | TRBV19 | TRBD1 | TGTGCCAGTACAGTATCCCCAGGGGGGATGAACACTGAAGCTTTCTTT | CASTVSPGGMNTEAFF
once | TRBJ2-1 | TRBV11-1 | TRBD1 | TGTGCCAGCAGCTTAGCACAGGGGGCGAACAATGAGCAGTTCTTC | CASSLAQGANNEQFF
NA | TRBJ2-1 | TRBV11-2 | NA | TGTGCCAGCAGCTTAGTTTCTCTTGGAGATGAGCAGTTCTTC | CASSLVSLGDEQFF
NA | TRBJ2-2 | TRBV7-2 | NA | TGTGCCAGCAGCTTTGAGATTAGCTTGAACACCGGGGAGCTGTTTTTT | CASSFEISLNTGELFF
NA | TRBJ1-2 | TRBV5-6 | TRBD1 | TGTGCCAGCAGCTCCTTGTGGACAGGTGGCACCCTCTATGGCTACACCTTC | CASSSLWTGGTLYGYTF
NA | TRBJ2-3 | TRBV7-6 | NA | TGTGCCAGCAGCGCTATCGAGGGCCTCCCTAGCACAGATACGCAGTATTTT | CASSAIEGLPSTDTQYF